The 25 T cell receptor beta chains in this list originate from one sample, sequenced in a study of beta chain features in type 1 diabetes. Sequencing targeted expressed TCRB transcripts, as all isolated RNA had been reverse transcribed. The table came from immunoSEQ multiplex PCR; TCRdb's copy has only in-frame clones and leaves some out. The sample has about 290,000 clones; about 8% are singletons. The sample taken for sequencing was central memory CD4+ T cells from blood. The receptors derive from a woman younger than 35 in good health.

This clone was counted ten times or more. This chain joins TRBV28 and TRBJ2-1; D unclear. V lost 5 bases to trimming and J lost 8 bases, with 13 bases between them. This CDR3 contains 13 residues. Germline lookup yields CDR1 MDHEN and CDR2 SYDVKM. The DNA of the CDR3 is TGTGCCAGCAGTCCCCCTTTCCGCGATGAGCAGTTCTTC. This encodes CASSPPFRDEQFF.

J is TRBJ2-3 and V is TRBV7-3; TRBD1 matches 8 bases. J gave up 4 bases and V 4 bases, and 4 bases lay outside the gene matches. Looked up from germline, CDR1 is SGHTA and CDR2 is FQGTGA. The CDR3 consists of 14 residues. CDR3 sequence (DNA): TGTGCCAGCAGCTCACGGACAGGGTCAGATACGCAGTATTTT. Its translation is CASSSRTGSDTQYF.

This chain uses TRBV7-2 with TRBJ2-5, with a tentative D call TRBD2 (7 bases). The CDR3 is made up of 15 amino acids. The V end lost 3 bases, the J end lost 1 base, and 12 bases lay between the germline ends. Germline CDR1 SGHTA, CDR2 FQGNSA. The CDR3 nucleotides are TGTGCCAGCAGCTTTGGGGGAGGGGGCCAAGAGACCCAGTACTTC. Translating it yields CASSFGGGGQETQYF.

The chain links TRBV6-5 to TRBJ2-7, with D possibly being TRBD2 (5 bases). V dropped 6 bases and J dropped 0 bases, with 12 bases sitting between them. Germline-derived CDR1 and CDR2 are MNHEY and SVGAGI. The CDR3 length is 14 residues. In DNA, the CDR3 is TGTGCCAGCAGCCCGACTACCTTCTCCTACGAGCAGTACTTC. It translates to CASSPTTFSYEQYF.

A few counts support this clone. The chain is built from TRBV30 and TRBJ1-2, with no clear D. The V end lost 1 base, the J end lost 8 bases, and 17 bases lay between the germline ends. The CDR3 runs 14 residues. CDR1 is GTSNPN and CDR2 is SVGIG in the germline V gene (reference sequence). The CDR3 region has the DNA TGTGCCTGGAGTGCTCAACTAGGGTTTTGGGGCTACACCTTC. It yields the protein CAWSAQLGFWGYTF.

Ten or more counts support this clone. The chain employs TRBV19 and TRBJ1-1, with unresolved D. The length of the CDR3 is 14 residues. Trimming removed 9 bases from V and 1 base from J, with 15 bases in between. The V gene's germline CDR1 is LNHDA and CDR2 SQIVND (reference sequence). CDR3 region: CASRDRGGNTEAFF. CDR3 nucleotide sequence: TGTGCCAGCCGCGATCGGGGAGGGAACACTGAAGCTTTCTTT.

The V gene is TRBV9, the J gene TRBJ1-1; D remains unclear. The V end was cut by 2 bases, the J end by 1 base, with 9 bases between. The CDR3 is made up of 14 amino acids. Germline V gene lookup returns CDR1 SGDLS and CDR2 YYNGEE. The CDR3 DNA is TGTGCCAGCAGCGTTTCCCCCGGGAACACTGAAGCTTTCTTT. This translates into CASSVSPGNTEAFF. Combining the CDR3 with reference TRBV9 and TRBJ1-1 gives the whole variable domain DSGVTQTPKHLITATGQRVTLRCSPRSGDLSVYWYQQSLDQGLQFLIQYYNGEERAKGNILERFSAQQFPDLHSELNLSSLELGDSALYFCASSVSPGNTEAFFGQGTRLTVV.

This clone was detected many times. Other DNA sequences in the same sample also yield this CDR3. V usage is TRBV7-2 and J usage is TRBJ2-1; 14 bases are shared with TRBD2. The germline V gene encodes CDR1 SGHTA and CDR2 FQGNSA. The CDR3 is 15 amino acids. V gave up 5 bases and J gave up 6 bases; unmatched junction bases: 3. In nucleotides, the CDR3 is TGTGCCAGCAGCGCCGGACTAGCGGGAGGCAATGAGCAGTTCTTC. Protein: CASSAGLAGGNEQFF.

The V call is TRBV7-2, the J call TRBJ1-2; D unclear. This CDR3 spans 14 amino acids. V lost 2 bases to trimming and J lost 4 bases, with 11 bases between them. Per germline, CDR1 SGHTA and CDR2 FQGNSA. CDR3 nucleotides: TGTGCCAGCAGCTTAAGATGGAACGTCTATGGCTACACCTTC. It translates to CASSLRWNVYGYTF.

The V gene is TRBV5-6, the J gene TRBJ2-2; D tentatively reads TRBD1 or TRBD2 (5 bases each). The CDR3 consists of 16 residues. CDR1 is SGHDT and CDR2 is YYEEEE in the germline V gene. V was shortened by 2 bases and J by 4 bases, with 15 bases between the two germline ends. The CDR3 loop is CASSFRSWGSTGELFF. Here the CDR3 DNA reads TGTGCCAGCAGCTTTAGGTCCTGGGGGAGCACCGGGGAGCTGTTTTTT.

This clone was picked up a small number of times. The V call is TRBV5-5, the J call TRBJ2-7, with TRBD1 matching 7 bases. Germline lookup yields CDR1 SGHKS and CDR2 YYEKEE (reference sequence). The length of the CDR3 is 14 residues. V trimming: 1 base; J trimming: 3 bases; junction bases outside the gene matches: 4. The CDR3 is CASSLRTGDYEQYV. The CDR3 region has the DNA TGTGCCAGCAGCTTGAGGACAGGAGACTACGAGCAGTACGTC.

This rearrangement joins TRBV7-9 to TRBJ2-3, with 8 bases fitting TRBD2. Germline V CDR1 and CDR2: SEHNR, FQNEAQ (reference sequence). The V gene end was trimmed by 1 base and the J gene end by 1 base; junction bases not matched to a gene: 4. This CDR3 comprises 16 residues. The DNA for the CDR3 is TGTGCCAGCAGCTTAGAGAGACTAGCGCGCACAGATACGCAGTATTTT. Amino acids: CASSLERLARTDTQYF.

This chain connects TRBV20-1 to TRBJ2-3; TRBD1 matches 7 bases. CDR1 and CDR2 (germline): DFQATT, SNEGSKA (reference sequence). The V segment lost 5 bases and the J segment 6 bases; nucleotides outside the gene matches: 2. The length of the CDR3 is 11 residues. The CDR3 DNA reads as TGCAGTGCTGACAGGGTGGATACGCAGTATTTT. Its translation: CSADRVDTQYF.

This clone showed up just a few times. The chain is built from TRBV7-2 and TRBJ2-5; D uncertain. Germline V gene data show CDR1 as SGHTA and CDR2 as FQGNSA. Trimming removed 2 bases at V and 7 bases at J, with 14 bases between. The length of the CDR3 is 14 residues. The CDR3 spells CASSLQSMGGTQYF. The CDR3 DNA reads TGTGCCAGCAGCTTACAATCAATGGGCGGGACCCAGTACTTC.

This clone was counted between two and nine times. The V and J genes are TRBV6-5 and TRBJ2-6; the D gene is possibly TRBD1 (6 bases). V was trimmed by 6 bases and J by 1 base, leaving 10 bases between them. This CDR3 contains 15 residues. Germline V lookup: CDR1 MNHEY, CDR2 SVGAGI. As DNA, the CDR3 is TGTGCCAGCAGGACGCAGGGGTCTGGGGCCAACGTCCTGACTTTC. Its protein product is CASRTQGSGANVLTF.

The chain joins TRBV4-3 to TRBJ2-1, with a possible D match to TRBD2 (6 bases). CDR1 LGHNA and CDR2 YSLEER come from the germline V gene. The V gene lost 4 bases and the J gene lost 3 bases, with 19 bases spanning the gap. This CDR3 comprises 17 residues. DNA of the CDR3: TGCGCCAGCAGCCCGCAGTACTGGGCGGGGAGCTACAATGAGCAGTTCTTC. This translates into CASSPQYWAGSYNEQFF.

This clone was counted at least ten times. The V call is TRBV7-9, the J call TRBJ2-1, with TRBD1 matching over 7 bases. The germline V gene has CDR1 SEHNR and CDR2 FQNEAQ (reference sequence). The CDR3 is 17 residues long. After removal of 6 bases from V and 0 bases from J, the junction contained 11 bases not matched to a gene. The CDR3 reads CASSPRGQDSSYNEQFF. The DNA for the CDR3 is TGTGCCAGCAGTCCAAGGGGGCAAGATAGCTCCTACAATGAGCAGTTCTTC.

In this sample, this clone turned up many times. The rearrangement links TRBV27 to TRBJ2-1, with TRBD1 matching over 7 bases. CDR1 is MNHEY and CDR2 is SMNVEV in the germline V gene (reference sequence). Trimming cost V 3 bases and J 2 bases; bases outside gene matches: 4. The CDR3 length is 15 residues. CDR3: CASSFWDRTYNEQFF. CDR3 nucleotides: TGTGCCAGCAGTTTTTGGGACAGAACCTACAATGAGCAGTTCTTC.

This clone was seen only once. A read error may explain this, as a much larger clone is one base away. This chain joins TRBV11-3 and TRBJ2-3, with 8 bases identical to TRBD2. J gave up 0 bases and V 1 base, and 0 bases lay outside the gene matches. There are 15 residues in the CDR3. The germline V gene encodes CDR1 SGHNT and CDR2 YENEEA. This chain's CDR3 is CASSLASGSTDTQYF. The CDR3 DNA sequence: TGTGCCAGCAGCTTAGCTAGCGGGAGCACAGATACGCAGTATTTT.

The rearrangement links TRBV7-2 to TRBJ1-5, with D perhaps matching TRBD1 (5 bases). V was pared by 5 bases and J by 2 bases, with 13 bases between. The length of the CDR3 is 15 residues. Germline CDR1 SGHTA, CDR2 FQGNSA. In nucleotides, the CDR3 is TGTGCCAGCAGCCCCGACAGCGCTGGCAATCAGCCCCAGCATTTT. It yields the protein CASSPDSAGNQPQHF.

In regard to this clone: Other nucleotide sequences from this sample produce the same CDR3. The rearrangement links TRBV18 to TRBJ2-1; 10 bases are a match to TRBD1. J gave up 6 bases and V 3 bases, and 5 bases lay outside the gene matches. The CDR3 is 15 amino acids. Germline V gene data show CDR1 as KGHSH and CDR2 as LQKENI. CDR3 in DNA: TGTGCCAGCTCACCCGGGACAGGGGTGCGCAATGAGCAGTTCTTC. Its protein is CASSPGTGVRNEQFF.

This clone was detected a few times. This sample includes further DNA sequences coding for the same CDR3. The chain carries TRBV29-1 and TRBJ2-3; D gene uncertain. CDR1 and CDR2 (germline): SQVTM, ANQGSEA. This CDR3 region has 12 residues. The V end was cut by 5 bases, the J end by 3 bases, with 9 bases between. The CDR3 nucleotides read TGCAGCGTTAGGGATGGAACAGATACGCAGTATTTT. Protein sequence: CSVRDGTDTQYF.

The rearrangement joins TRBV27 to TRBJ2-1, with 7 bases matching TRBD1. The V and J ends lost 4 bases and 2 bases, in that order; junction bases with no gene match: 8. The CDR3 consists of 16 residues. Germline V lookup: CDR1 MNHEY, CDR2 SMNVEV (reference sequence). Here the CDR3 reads CASSYNQGVAYNEQFF. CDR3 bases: TGTGCCAGCAGTTATAATCAGGGGGTGGCCTACAATGAGCAGTTCTTC.

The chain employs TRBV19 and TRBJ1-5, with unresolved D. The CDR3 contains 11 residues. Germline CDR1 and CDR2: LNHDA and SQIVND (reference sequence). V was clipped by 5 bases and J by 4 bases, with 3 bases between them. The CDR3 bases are TGTGCCAGTAGTCAAAATCAGCCCCAGCATTTT. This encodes CASSQNQPQHF.

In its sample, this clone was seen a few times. In DNA form, the CDR3 reads TGTGCCAGCAGACCCTCGACAGGGGCGACTGAAGCTTTCTTT. Its protein is CASRPSTGATEAFF. The chain links TRBV7-6 to TRBJ1-1, with 8 positions matching TRBD1. Germline lookup yields CDR1 SGHVS and CDR2 FNYEAQ. Losses at the gene ends were 6 bases for V and 5 bases for J; bases not matched to a gene: 8. The CDR3 loop spans 14 amino acids.